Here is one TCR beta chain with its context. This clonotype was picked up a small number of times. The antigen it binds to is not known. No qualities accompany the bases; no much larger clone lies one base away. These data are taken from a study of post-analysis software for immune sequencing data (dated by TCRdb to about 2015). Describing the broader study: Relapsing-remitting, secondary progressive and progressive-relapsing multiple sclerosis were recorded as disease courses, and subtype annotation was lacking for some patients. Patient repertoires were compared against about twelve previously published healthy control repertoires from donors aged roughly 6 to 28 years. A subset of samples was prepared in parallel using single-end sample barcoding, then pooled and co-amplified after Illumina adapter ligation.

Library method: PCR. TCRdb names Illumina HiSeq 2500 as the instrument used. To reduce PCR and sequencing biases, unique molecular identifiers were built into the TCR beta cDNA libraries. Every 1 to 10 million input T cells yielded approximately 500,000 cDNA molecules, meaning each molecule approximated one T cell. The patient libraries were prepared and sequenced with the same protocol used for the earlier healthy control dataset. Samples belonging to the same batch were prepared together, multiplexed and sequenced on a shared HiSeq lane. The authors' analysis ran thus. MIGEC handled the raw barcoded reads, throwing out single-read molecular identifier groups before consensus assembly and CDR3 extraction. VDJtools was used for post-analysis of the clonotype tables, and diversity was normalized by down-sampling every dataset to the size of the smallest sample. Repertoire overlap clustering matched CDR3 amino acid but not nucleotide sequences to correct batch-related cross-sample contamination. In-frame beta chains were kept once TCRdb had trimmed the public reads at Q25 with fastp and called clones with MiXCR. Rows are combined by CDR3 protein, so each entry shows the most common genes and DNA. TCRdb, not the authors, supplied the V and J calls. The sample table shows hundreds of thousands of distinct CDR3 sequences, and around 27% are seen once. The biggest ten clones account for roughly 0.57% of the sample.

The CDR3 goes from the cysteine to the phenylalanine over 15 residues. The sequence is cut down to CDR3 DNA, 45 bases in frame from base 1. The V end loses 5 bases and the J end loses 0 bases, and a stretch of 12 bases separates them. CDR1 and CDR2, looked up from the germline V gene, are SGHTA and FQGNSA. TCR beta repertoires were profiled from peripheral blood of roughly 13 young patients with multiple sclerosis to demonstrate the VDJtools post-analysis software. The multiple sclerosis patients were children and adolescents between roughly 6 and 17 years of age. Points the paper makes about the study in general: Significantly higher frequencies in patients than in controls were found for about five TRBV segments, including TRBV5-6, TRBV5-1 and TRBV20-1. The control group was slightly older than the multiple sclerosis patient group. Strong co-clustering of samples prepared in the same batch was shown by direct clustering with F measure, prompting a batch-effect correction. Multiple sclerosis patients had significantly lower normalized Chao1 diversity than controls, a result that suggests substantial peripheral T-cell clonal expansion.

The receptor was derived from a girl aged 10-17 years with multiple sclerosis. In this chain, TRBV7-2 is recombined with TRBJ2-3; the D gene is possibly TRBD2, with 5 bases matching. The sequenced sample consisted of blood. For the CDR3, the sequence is CASSPDYLSTDTQYF. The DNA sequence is TGTGCCAGCAGCCCCGACTACCTCAGCACAGATACGCAGTATTTT.